The present entry profiles one TCR beta chain with its context. Only cases whose brain tissue showed the highest T cell transcript signatures were sequenced. Patients received at least one anti-epileptic drug before surgery. V was trimmed by 6 bases and J by 10 bases, leaving 21 bases between them. This CDR3 contains 15 residues. In germline, CDR1 is KGHDR, CDR2 SFDVKD. The method was immunoSEQ multiplex PCR; TCRdb's version includes in-frame clones alone and lacks a portion of them. This table has 7,500 to 9,500 clones, less than 80% appearing once. The source of the sample is a study of brain T cells in children with intractable seizures.

The TCR comes from a girl aged 2-10 years with tuberous sclerosis and intractable seizures. This chain links TRBV24-1 with TRBJ2-1, with D maybe TRBD2 (6 bases). The sample here was resected brain tissue, taken at surgery. In DNA form, the CDR3 reads TGTGCCACCAGTACGGGCGACGGAGCAGGGAGGGAGCAGTTCTTC. This encodes CATSTGDGAGREQFF.